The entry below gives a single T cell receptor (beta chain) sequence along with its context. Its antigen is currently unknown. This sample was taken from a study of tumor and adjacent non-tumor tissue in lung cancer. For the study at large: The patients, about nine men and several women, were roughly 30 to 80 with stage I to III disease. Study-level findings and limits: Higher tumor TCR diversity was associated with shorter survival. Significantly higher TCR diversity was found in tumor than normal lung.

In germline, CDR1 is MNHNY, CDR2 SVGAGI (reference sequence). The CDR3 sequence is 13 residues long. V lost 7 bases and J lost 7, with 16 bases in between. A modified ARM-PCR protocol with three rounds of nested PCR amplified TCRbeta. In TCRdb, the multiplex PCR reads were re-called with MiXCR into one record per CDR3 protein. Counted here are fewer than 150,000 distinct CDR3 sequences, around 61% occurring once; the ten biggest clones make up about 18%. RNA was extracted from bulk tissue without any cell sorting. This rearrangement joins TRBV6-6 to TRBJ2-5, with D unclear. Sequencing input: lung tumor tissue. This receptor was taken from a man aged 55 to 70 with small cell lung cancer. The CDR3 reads CASIPGLFGTQYF. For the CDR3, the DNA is TGTGCCAGCATCCCGGGCCTCTTTGGGACCCAGTACTTC.